The following is a TCR beta chain sequence with its context. As yet, its antigen is unknown. The germline gene is not matched at one end of the junction; a read error may be the cause. Every naive CD8 library was made from between 20,000 and 1,000,000 sorted cells with 10%, 30% or 50% RNA. Sorting captured naive CD8 T cells as CD8+CD4-CCR7+CD45RA+. This record comes from a study of molecular identifiers for immune sequencing clone quantification. Germline lookup yields CDR1 MNHEY and CDR2 SVGEGT. The CDR3 covers 17 residues. TCRdb recomputed calls from the PCR reads with MiXCR, one row per CDR3 protein. The data contain some 590,000 distinct CDR3 sequences, 25% of them seen just once; the ten biggest clones take up 0.78%. Study-level results: Even with approximately 1 million naive cells present, spiked Jurkat TCR RNA from one cell was reportedly detectable.

The sequenced sample consisted of naive CD8+ T cells from blood, with Jurkat cell RNA spiked in. As for subset: FACS-sorted CD8+CD4-CCR7+CD45RA+ naive T cells. V and J are TRBV6-2 or TRBV6-3 and TRBJ1-1; 9 bases fit TRBD1. This clonotype was obtained from a human donor in good health. Some libraries in this study had Jurkat cell RNA spiked in. In nucleotides, the CDR3 is TGTGCCAGCAGCCGACCCCGGGACAGGGTTGAAGACACTGGAGCTTTCTTT. It is translated as CASSRPRDRVEDTGAFF.